The T cell receptor (beta chain) under discussion was sequenced for a study of cytomegalovirus exposure and HLA in healthy donors. Across the whole study: Counted in an early data release were roughly 87 million unique TCRs from HLA-typed donors. Broader study findings: The authors excluded some V segments, including TRBV6-2 and TRBV6-3, as indistinguishable. The study listed approximately 160 cytomegalovirus-associated TCR beta chains.

The V gene end was trimmed by 7 bases and the J gene end by 3 bases; junction bases not matched to a gene: 13. Germline V lookup: CDR1 LNHDA, CDR2 SQIVND (reference sequence). The CDR3 has 17 residues. Note on this clone: Antigen specificity is unknown.

Though probably carrying unrecorded immune exposures, donors were nominally healthy at sampling. PCR primers comprised 60 Vbeta and 13 Jbeta primers. Profiled with immunoSEQ multiplex PCR; TCRdb holds only in-frame clones, not every one. The table records 99,000 or so clones, 70% to 80% of them present only once. Sequencing used PBMCs. The sequence derives from a male donor in good health and CMV-seropositive. V gene TRBV19 combines with J gene TRBJ2-1, with TRBD2 matching 9 bases. Here the CDR3 reads CASTPLGGGAIYNEQFF. The CDR3 nucleotides read TGTGCCAGTACCCCCTTAGGCGGGGGGGCGATCTACAATGAGCAGTTCTTC.